One T cell receptor (beta chain) is described in this entry. In the original analysis: Reference gene primer amplification in the assay estimated nucleated cell counts. Method: immunoSEQ multiplex PCR; TCRdb's copy keeps in-frame clones and lacks some. From that table come the V and J calls and clone size; the DNA was used to work out D and trimming. Of more than 100,000 clones in the sample, 87% are singletons; the top ten hold 25% to 30%. The sample originates from a study of blood T cell repertoires in COVID-19. About the study: Samples of COVID-19 (acute and convalescent) were obtained from the United States, Italy and Spain.

J was trimmed by 3 bases and V by 4 bases; bases with no gene match: 9. The germline V gene has CDR1 SGHNT and CDR2 YYREEE (reference sequence). CDR3 length: 15 amino acids. Sequenced: peripheral blood. V gene TRBV5-4 combines with J gene TRBJ2-7; 8 bases are shared with TRBD2. This receptor was identified in a woman in her seventies with acute or convalescent COVID-19. The DNA of the CDR3 is TGTGCCAGCAGCCATACTAGCGGAAGAAACTACGAGCAGTACTTC. Its translation is CASSHTSGRNYEQYF.